The T cell receptor beta chain under discussion was sequenced for a study of blood T cell repertoires in COVID-19. About the study: Researchers got acute and convalescent COVID-19 samples from the United States, Italy and Spain. Nucleic acid was either cDNA or gDNA, and it came from T cells, B-cell-depleted T cells, or PBMCs.

The CDR3 is made up of 15 amino acids. Germline V gene lookup returns CDR1 MDHEN and CDR2 SYDVKM. With 3 bases removed from V and 4 bases from J, the gap between germline ends came to 14 bases. Clones were read by immunoSEQ multiplex PCR, and TCRdb kept only the in-frame ones, dropping some. The sample has tens of thousands of clones, roughly nine tenths seen once. Sequencing used peripheral blood. The clonotype originates from a man between 65 and 85 years old with active COVID-19. The V and J genes are TRBV28 and TRBJ2-3; D is uncertain. The DNA for the CDR3 is TGTGCCAGCAGTTTCAGGCGATCCCACCCAGATACGCAGTATTTT. The encoded protein is CASSFRRSHPDTQYF. Looking up the rest from reference TRBV28 and TRBJ2-3 gives the full variable domain: DVKVTQSSRYLVKRTGEKVFLECVQDMDHENMFWYRQDPGLGLRLIYFSYDVKMKEKGDIPEGYSVSREKKERFSLILESASTNQTSMYLCASSFRRSHPDTQYFGPGTRLTVL.